The clone carrying this TCR beta chain was counted a few times. Its cognate antigen is unknown. These data come from a study of CD8 T cell repertoires and HIV-1 epitope variants. Whole-study context: Cultures ran about ten days, with IL-2, IL-7 and IL-15 added on days 3 and 7. An uncultured baseline aliquot held 1M T cells.

Findings and caveats of the study: The assay identified only TCR beta chains of antigen-proliferating T cells.

Sequencing was performed with immunoSEQ multiplex PCR; in TCRdb, only in-frame clones are kept and a portion is missing. This sample carries 4,500 or so clones, about three fifths of them seen once, and the ten largest clones take around 45%. This sequence was found in a male donor with HIV. The specimen sequenced was cultured CD8+ T cells derived from PBMCs.

The CDR3: CASSLVESSPLHF. DNA for the CDR3: TGTGCCAGCAGCTTAGTGGAAAGTTCACCCCTCCACTTT. The chain links TRBV7-3 to TRBJ1-6; D unclear. In germline, CDR1 is SGHTA, CDR2 FQGTGA. Trimming took off 2 bases at V and 9 bases at J, with 8 bases between the two ends. The CDR3 extends over 13 amino acids.